The 2 T cell receptor beta chains in this list originate from one sample, sequenced in a study of blood T cells in healthy people across ages. Through a sample-barcoded 5' primer and a J-beta primer mix, a second PCR was run for 7 to 11 cycles. TCRdb passed the 5' RACE reads through MiXCR, listing each CDR3 protein once. This table holds roughly 1,500,000 distinct CDR3 sequences, about 35% found once. The sequencing sample was made of blood. The receptor source for this set is a young woman in good health.

This clonotype was counted only a few times. The chain couples TRBV6-2 or TRBV6-3 to TRBJ2-5, with 9 positions matching TRBD2. The germline CDR1 and CDR2 sequences are MNHEY and SVGEGT. Trimming at V came to 6 bases and at J to 4 bases, leaving 15 bases not matched to a gene. This CDR3 is 17 amino acids long. In DNA, the CDR3 is TGTGCCAGCAGCAAATCAGGGACTAGCAAATCTCGAGAGACCCAGTACTTC. This sequence encodes CASSKSGTSKSRETQYF.

This clonotype was seen many times. The chain carries TRBV20-1 and TRBJ2-4; 10 bases fit TRBD1. CDR3 length: 16 amino acids. The V segment lost 1 base and the J segment 3 bases; nucleotides outside the gene matches: 6. CDR1 and CDR2 from the germline V gene are DFQATT and SNEGSKA (reference sequence). CDR3 DNA: TGCAGTGCTAGAGGAGGGACAGGGGATGACAAAAACATTCAGTACTTC. Translating it yields CSARGGTGDDKNIQYF.